Shown below are 19 T cell receptor beta chains from a single sample sequenced in a study of shared clonotypes between healthy human individuals (TCRdb year 2020). Library method: the immunoSEQ multiplex PCR assay. TCRdb limited this immuneACCESS table to in-frame rearrangements with V and J called. A share of clones is missing; checked studies link under half to unresolved V genes, and the rest is unexplained. This sample holds about 2.2 million clones; about 93% were observed only once. The ten top clones hold more than 1.5% of the sample. CD8 naive samples consisted of CD45RO-negative cells that were positively selected for CCR7, yielding a CD45RA+CCR7+ population without TemRA cells. Sequencing input: naive CD8+ T cells from PBMCs. The cell subset or site label for this specimen denotes: CD45RA+CCR7+. The receptors come from a man younger than 30 in good health. Some clones in this sample may be carry-over from other donors' samples.

The chain is built from TRBV6-1 and TRBJ2-4, with D maybe TRBD1 (6 bases). Germline CDR1 is MNHNS and CDR2 is SASEGT. The CDR3 runs to 16 residues. Trimming pared 4 bases from V and 9 bases from J, leaving 22 bases between. The CDR3 DNA follows: TGTGCCAGCAGTGGAACAGGGTTGTTGGGGAGAGGCATTCAGTACTTC. Translating gives CASSGTGLLGRGIQYF.

The chain uses TRBV9 and TRBJ2-7; 9 nucleotides line up with TRBD2. CDR1 is SGDLS and CDR2 is YYNGEE in the germline V gene. J gave up 3 bases and V 4 bases, and 8 bases lay outside the gene matches. The CDR3 length is 15 residues. CDR3 protein: CASSPRLADDYEQYF. The CDR3 DNA reads TGTGCCAGCAGCCCCCGACTAGCGGACGACTACGAGCAGTACTTC.

V usage is TRBV27 and J usage is TRBJ1-2; D remains ambiguous. Trimming left V 5 bases short and J 7 bases short, with 11 bases between. The CDR3 extends over 12 amino acids. In germline, CDR1 is MNHEY, CDR2 SMNVEV (reference sequence). The CDR3 region has the DNA TGTGCCAGCAGTCCCAATGGCTTTGGCTACACCTTC. Encoded protein: CASSPNGFGYTF.

This clone was found a few times. The sample carries other DNA sequences with the same CDR3. This sequence joins TRBV19 and TRBJ1-5; no clear D. CDR1 and CDR2 from the germline V gene are LNHDA and SQIVND (reference sequence). This CDR3 comprises 15 residues. Trimming shortened V by 1 base and J by 0 bases, and 7 bases separated the two germline ends. CDR3 in DNA: TGTGCCAGTAGTATAGGGGGATATAGCAATCAGCCCCAGCATTTT. Its translation is CASSIGGYSNQPQHF.

Note on this clone: This CDR3 is also generated by other DNA sequences in the sample. The V call is TRBV4-3, the J call TRBJ2-7; 9 bases are a match to TRBD1. Germline values: CDR1 LGHNA, CDR2 YSLEER. CDR3 length: 14 residues. The trim removed 3 bases at V and 2 bases at J, leaving 2 bases unmatched. The CDR3 DNA reads TGCGCCAGCAGCCAGGGACAGGGCGCCTACGAGCAGTACTTC. This sequence encodes CASSQGQGAYEQYF.

V and J are TRBV2 and TRBJ1-4; D not certain. In germline, CDR1 is SNHLY, CDR2 FYNNEI. Trimming cost V 0 bases and J 3 bases, with 17 bases left between them. The CDR3 is 18 amino acids. The chain's CDR3 is CASSEADRGGGPNEKLFF. CDR3 nucleotide sequence: TGTGCCAGCAGTGAAGCGGACCGGGGAGGAGGCCCTAATGAAAAACTGTTTTTT.

This chain links TRBV5-1 with TRBJ1-1; D unclear. From germline, CDR1 is SGHRS and CDR2 YFSETQ. The germline V and J ends were trimmed by 0 bases and 1 base, with 10 bases remaining between them. The CDR3 has 15 residues. CDR3 in amino acids: CASSLATRQNTEAFF. DNA for the CDR3: TGCGCCAGCAGCTTGGCCACGCGTCAGAACACTGAAGCTTTCTTT.

The J gene is TRBJ2-4, the V gene TRBV4-2; D might be TRBD2 (5 bases). Trimming took 0 bases from V and 3 from J, leaving 12 bases between them. The CDR3 consists of 16 residues. Germline values: CDR1 LGHNA, CDR2 YNFKEQ. As DNA, the CDR3 is TGTGCCAGCAGCCAAGAGCCGCCGGGGATCAAAAACATTCAGTACTTC. Protein sequence: CASSQEPPGIKNIQYF.

This chain uses TRBV28 with TRBJ2-3, with 11 nucleotides matching TRBD1. Germline CDR1 and CDR2: MDHEN and SYDVKM. The V gene end was trimmed by 4 bases and the J gene end by 1 base; junction bases not matched to a gene: 7. The CDR3 consists of 17 residues. This chain's CDR3 is CASSSRGQGGGTDTQYF. As DNA, the CDR3 is TGTGCCAGCAGTTCGAGGGGACAGGGGGGAGGCACAGATACGCAGTATTTT.

The rearrangement uses TRBV10-3 and TRBJ2-1; 9 nucleotides match TRBD2. With 10 bases clipped from V and 5 bases from J, the junction kept 9 bases outside the gene matches. Per the germline V gene, CDR1 is ENHRY and CDR2 is SYGVKD. The CDR3 is 14 residues long. The CDR3 DNA reads as TGTGCCACCATGGAGTTAGCGGGAGACAATGAGCAGTTCTTC. Translated: CATMELAGDNEQFF.

The chain recombines TRBV9 with TRBJ1-2, with 12 bases lining up with TRBD1. The length of the CDR3 is 16 residues. V was pared by 3 bases and J by 6 bases, with 9 bases of the junction left unmatched. Germline lookup yields CDR1 SGDLS and CDR2 YYNGEE. CDR3 sequence reads: CASSARDRGRVDGYTF. The DNA for the CDR3 is TGTGCCAGCAGCGCAAGGGACAGGGGGCGCGTCGATGGCTACACCTTC.

This chain connects TRBV27 to TRBJ2-1; 11 nucleotides match TRBD2. Germline V gene data show CDR1 as MNHEY and CDR2 as SMNVEV (reference sequence). V was clipped by 10 bases and J by 1 base; unmatched bases: 6. The CDR3 spans 15 residues. Written as DNA, the CDR3 is TGTGCCACCTCCCTAGCGGGAGGTTCCTACAATGAGCAGTTCTTC. It yields the protein CATSLAGGSYNEQFF.

V is TRBV2 and J is TRBJ1-1; tentatively, D is TRBD1 (5 bases). Germline V CDR1 and CDR2: SNHLY, FYNNEI. With 3 bases removed from V and 2 bases from J, the gap between germline ends came to 13 bases. This CDR3 is 15 amino acids long. The CDR3 loop is CASSDRVVKNTEAFF. The DNA for the CDR3 is TGTGCCAGCAGTGACAGGGTTGTGAAAAACACTGAAGCTTTCTTT.

The chain uses TRBV5-5 and TRBJ2-5, with TRBD2 as a possible D gene (6 bases). CDR1 and CDR2 from the germline V gene are SGHKS and YYEKEE (reference sequence). CDR3 length: 14 residues. V lost 2 bases to trimming and J lost 4 bases, with 12 bases between them. CDR3 protein: CASSFRGGVETQYF. The CDR3 coding sequence is TGTGCCAGCAGCTTCCGAGGAGGGGTAGAGACCCAGTACTTC.

The chain recombines TRBV5-1 with TRBJ2-1; the D is unclear. Deletions cut 4 bases from V and 4 bases from J, with 18 bases between. The germline V gene encodes CDR1 SGHRS and CDR2 YFSETQ. CDR3 length: 16 residues. The chain's CDR3 is CASSRLGAVGYNEQFF. DNA for the CDR3: TGCGCCAGCAGCCGTCTCGGCGCGGTAGGGTACAATGAGCAGTTCTTC. Supplemented by reference TRBV5-1 and TRBJ2-1, the full variable domain reads KAGVTQTPRYLIKTRGQQVTLSCSPISGHRSVSWYQQTPGQGLQFLFEYFSETQRNKGNFPGRFSGRQFSNSRSEMNVSTLELGDSALYLCASSRLGAVGYNEQFFGPGTRLTVL.

V gene TRBV4-1 combines with J gene TRBJ2-4; no firm D call. The CDR3 totals 17 residues. V was cut by 2 bases and J by 3 bases, with 17 bases left in between. Germline loops: CDR1 MGHRA, CDR2 YSYEKL. CDR3 nucleotides: TGCGCCAGCAGCCAAAGTGCTGGCCAGCTAGTCAAAAACATTCAGTACTTC. Encoded protein: CASSQSAGQLVKNIQYF.

This clone appeared a single time. Different DNA sequences within this sample yield the same CDR3. The chain combines TRBV9 with TRBJ2-6; D unresolved. Trimming stripped 4 bases from V and 1 base from J, with 3 bases between. CDR3 length equals 13 residues. From germline, CDR1 is SGDLS and CDR2 YYNGEE. The CDR3 nucleotides are TGTGCCAGCAGCACTTCTGGGGCCAACGTCCTGACTTTC. Its translation is CASSTSGANVLTF.

DNA of the CDR3: TGTGCCAGCAGCTCGACTAGCGGGAGTACCTACGAGCAGTACTTC. Residues: CASSSTSGSTYEQYF. V and J are TRBV5-6 and TRBJ2-7; TRBD2 matches at 12 bases. Germline lookup yields CDR1 SGHDT and CDR2 YYEEEE. The V segment lost 3 bases and the J segment 2 bases; nucleotides outside the gene matches: 3. The CDR3 extends over 15 amino acids.

The CDR3 DNA reads TGTGCCAGCAGCCACTCGGGACTAGCGGGAGGGTGGTCCTACAATGAGCAGTTCTTC. Translated, it gives CASSHSGLAGGWSYNEQFF. The rearrangement links TRBV7-8 to TRBJ2-1; 16 bases are a match to TRBD2. CDR1 and CDR2 (germline): SGHVS, FQNEAQ. The CDR3 contains 19 residues. J lost 1 base, V lost 5 bases, and 8 bases had no gene match.